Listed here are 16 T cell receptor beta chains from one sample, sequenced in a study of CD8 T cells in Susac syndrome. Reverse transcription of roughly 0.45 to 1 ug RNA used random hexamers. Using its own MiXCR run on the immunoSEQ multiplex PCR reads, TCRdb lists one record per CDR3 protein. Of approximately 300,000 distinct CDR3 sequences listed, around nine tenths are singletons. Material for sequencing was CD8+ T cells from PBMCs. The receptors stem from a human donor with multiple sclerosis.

CDR3 loop: CASSSTLYNEQFF. The CDR3 nucleotides are TGTGCCAGCAGCTCGACACTGTACAATGAGCAGTTCTTC. The rearrangement joins TRBV7-9 to TRBJ2-1; D unclear. The germline V gene has CDR1 SEHNR and CDR2 FQNEAQ (reference sequence). The CDR3 contains 13 residues. V was shortened by 4 bases and J by 4 bases, with 8 bases between the two germline ends.

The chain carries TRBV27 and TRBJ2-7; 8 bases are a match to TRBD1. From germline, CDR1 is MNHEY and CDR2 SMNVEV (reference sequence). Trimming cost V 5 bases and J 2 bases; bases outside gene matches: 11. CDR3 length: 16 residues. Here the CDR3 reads CASSMLTGDGTYEQYF. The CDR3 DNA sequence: TGTGCCAGCAGTATGCTGACAGGGGACGGAACCTACGAGCAGTACTTC.

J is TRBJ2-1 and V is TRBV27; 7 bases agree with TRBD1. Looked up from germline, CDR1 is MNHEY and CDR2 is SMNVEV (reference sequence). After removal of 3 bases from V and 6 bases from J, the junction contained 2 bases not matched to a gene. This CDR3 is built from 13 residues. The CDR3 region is CASSLDRSNEQFF. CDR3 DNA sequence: TGTGCCAGCAGTTTGGACAGGTCCAATGAGCAGTTCTTC.

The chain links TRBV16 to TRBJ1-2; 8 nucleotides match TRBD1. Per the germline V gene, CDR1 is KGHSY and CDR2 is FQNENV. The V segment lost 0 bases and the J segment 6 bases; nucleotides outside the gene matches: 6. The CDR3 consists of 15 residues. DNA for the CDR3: TGTGCCAGCAGCCAATCCCCAGGGGGCTTTGATGGCTACACCTTC. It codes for CASSQSPGGFDGYTF.

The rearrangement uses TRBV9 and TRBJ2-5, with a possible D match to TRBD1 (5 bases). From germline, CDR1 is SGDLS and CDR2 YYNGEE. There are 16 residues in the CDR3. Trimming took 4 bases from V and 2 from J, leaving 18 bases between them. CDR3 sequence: CASSPQIPQAQETQYF. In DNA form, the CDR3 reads TGTGCCAGCAGCCCCCAAATTCCACAGGCTCAAGAGACCCAGTACTTC.

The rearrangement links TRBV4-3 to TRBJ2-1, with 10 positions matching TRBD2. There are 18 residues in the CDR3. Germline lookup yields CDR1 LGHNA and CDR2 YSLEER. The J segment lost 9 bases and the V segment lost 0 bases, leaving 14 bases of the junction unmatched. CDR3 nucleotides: TGCGCCAGCAGCCAAGATTTTGGGCCTAGCGGGAGTCGCGGTGAGCAGTTCTTC. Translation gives CASSQDFGPSGSRGEQFF.

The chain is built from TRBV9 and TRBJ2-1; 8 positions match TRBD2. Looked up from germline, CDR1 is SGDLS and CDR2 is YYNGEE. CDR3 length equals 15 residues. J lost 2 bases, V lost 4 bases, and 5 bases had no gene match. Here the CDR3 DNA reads TGTGCCAGCAGCCCTATAGCGGGGCCCTACAATGAGCAGTTCTTC. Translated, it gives CASSPIAGPYNEQFF.

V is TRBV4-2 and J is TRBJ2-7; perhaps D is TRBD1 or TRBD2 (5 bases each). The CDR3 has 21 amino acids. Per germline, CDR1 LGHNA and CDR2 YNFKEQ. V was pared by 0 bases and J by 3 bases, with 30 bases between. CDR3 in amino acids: CASSQDIVRDPRSWRFYEQYF. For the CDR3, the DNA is TGTGCCAGCAGCCAAGATATTGTCAGGGACCCAAGGTCGTGGCGATTCTACGAGCAGTACTTC.

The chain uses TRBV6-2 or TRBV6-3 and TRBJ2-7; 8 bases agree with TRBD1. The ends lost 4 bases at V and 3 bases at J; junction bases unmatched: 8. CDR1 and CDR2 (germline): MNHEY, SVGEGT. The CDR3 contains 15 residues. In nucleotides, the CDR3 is TGTGCCAGCAGTTTGACAGGGGTTCTAGACTACGAGCAGTACTTC. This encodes CASSLTGVLDYEQYF.

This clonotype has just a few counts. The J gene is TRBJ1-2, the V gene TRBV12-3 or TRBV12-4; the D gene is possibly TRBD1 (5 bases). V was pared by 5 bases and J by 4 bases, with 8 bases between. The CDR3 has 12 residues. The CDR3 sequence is CASSRGGYGYTF. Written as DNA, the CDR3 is TGTGCCAGCAGTCGGGGGGGCTATGGCTACACCTTC.

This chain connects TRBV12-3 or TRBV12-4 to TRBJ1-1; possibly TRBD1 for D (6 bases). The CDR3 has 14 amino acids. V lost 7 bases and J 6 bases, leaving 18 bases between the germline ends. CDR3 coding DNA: TGTGCCAGCAAACCTCATACAGGGATCGCTGAAGCTTTCTTT. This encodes CASKPHTGIAEAFF.

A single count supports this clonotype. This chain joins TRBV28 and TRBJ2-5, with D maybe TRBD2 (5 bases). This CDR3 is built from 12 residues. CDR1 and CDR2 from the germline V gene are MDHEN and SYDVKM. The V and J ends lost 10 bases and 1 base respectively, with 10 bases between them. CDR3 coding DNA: TGTGCCATTTCGGGAACCCAAGAGACCCAGTACTTC. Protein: CAISGTQETQYF.

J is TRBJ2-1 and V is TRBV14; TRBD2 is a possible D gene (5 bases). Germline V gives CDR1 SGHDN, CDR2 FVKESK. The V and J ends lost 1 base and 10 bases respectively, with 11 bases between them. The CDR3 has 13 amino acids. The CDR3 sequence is CASSQATSGEQFF. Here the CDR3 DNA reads TGTGCCAGCAGCCAAGCCACTAGTGGCGAGCAGTTCTTC.

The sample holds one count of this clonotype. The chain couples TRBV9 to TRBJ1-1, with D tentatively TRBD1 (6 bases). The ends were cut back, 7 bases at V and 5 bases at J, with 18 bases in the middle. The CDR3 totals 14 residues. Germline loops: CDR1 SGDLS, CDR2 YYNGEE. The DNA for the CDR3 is TGTGCCAGCTCTGTCGGGGGCGCGAGGACTGAAGCTTTCTTT. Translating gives CASSVGGARTEAFF.

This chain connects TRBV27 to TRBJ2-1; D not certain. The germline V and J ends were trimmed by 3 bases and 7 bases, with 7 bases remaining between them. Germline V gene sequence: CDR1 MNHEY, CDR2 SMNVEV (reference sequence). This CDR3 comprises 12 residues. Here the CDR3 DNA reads TGTGCCAGCAGTTTCGCCGGGAATGAGCAGTTCTTC. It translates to CASSFAGNEQFF.

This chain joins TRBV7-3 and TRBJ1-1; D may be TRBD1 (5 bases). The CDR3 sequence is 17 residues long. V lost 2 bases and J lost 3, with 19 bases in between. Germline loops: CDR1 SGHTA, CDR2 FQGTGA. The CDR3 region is CASSLDGASRSDTEAFF. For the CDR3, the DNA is TGTGCCAGCAGCTTAGATGGGGCGAGTCGATCAGACACTGAAGCTTTCTTT.